This is a list of T cell receptor beta chains from one sample in a study of T cells after yellow fever vaccination. Via MiXCR, TCRdb re-called the 5' RACE reads, giving one row per CDR3 protein. The table records hundreds of thousands of distinct CDR3 sequences, more than 5.5% of them present only once. Source: PBMCs, taken 5 days after the yellow fever booster vaccination. The receptor set was obtained from a man aged 30-40 years who received the YFV17D yellow fever vaccine. Both conserved end residues are part of each CDR3. Fields, in order: V gene, D gene, clone size, J gene, CDR3 protein, CDR3 DNA. The D gene is left open where the match is weak. Size tells how often a clone was seen (once, few, many) or the class of an expanded clone, and some rows leave it out.

TRBV20-1	NA	many	TRBJ2-3	CSAPAGSTDTQYF	TGCAGTGCTCCGGCCGGGAGCACAGATACGCAGTATTTT
TRBV19	NA	NA	TRBJ2-2	CASSIVGQHTGELFF	TGTGCCAGTAGTATAGTCGGACAACATACCGGGGAGCTGTTTTTT
TRBV7-3	TRBD2	NA	TRBJ2-3	CASSPGLAGRSDTQYF	TGTGCCAGCAGCCCCGGACTAGCGGGAAGGTCAGATACGCAGTATTTT
TRBV2	TRBD2	NA	TRBJ2-1	CASSDGRGYNEQFF	TGTGCCAGCAGTGATGGGCGGGGGTACAATGAGCAGTTCTTC
TRBV5-5	NA	few	TRBJ1-1	CASSLSQGSTEAFF	TGTGCCAGCAGCTTGTCACAGGGATCGACTGAAGCTTTCTTT
TRBV5-4	TRBD2	NA	TRBJ2-5	CASSLSLAGTETQYF	TGTGCCAGCAGCTTGAGCCTAGCGGGAACGGAGACCCAGTACTTC
TRBV4-3	TRBD2	NA	TRBJ2-7	CASSQDLASGNEQYF	TGCGCCAGCAGCCAAGATTTGGCTAGCGGGAATGAGCAGTACTTC
TRBV12-3/TRBV12-4	NA	few	TRBJ2-6	CASSVDISGANVLTF	TGTGCCAGCAGTGTGGACATCTCTGGGGCCAACGTCCTGACTTTC
TRBV19	NA	many	TRBJ2-1	CASSGRADSYNEQFF	TGTGCCAGTAGTGGTCGAGCGGACTCCTACAATGAGCAGTTCTTC
TRBV11-2	TRBD2	few	TRBJ2-1	CASSHITSGREQFF	TGTGCCAGCAGCCACATTACTAGCGGGAGGGAGCAGTTCTTC
TRBV12-3/TRBV12-4	NA	few	TRBJ2-1	CASSPSRALINEQFF	TGTGCCAGCAGTCCCTCCCGGGCATTAATAAATGAGCAGTTCTTC